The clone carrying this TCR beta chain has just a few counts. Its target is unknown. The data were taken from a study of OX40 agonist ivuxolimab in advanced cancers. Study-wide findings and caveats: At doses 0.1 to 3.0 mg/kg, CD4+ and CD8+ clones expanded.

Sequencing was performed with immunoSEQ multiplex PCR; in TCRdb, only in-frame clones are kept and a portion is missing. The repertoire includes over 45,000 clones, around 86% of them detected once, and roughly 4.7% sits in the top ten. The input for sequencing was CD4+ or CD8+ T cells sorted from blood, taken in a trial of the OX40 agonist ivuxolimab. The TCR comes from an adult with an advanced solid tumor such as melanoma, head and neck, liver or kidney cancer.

The CDR3 is CASRTGGSSNQPQHF. CDR3 sequence (DNA): TGTGCCAGCAGGACTGGGGGGAGTAGCAATCAGCCCCAGCATTTT. V and J are TRBV6-1 and TRBJ1-5; D may be TRBD1 (5 bases). Trimming stripped 6 bases from V and 0 bases from J, with 12 bases between. Germline CDR1 is MNHNS and CDR2 is SASEGT. The CDR3 has 15 residues.